These 28 T cell receptor beta chains were all obtained from the same sample, sequenced in a study of tumor-infiltrating lymphocytes in localized non-small cell lung cancer. Clones were read by immunoSEQ multiplex PCR, and TCRdb kept only the in-frame ones, dropping some. The table has 15,000 or so clones, around 85% seen once. The sample was uninvolved lung tissue not adjacent to the tumor. The source is a human donor with non-small cell lung cancer.

The J gene is TRBJ2-3, the V gene TRBV6-1; 7 bases fit TRBD2. The V and J ends lost 6 bases and 0 bases, in that order; junction bases with no gene match: 3. The CDR3 sequence is 14 residues long. Germline CDR1 reads MNHNS; CDR2 reads SASEGT. CDR3 amino acids: CASRTSASTDTQYF. The CDR3 DNA is TGTGCCAGCAGAACTAGCGCTAGCACAGATACGCAGTATTTT.

The chain employs TRBV7-8 and TRBJ1-3; 8 bases line up with TRBD1. From germline, CDR1 is SGHVS and CDR2 FQNEAQ. After removal of 2 bases from V and 4 bases from J, the junction contained 10 bases not matched to a gene. This CDR3 has 17 residues. In nucleotides, the CDR3 is TGTGCCAGCAGCTTAATTGGACAGGGCAGAAGAGGAAACACCATATATTTT. Protein product: CASSLIGQGRRGNTIYF. Drawing the rest from reference TRBV7-8 and TRBJ1-3, the complete variable domain is GAGVSQSPRYKVAKRGQDVALRCDPISGHVSLFWYQQALGQGPEFLTYFQNEAQLDKSGLPSDRFFAERPEGSVSTLKIQRTQQEDSAVYLCASSLIGQGRRGNTIYFGEGSWLTVV.

The J gene is TRBJ1-2, the V gene TRBV2, with unresolved D. Between the trimmed V and J ends, which lost 6 bases and 7 bases, there was a span of 12 bases. CDR3 length equals 12 residues. Germline values: CDR1 SNHLY, CDR2 FYNNEI. The DNA of the CDR3 is TGTGCCAGCAGGGAACAGAGCCCTGGCTACACCTTC. Its translation: CASREQSPGYTF.

The chain employs TRBV6-4 and TRBJ1-1; no clear D gene. The V end was cut by 6 bases, the J end by 5 bases, with 13 bases between. The CDR3 length is 13 residues. The germline gives CDR1 MRHNA, CDR2 SNTAGT. The CDR3 coding sequence is TGTGCCAGCAGCGCTGAGGGAGGTACTGAAGCTTTCTTT. It codes for CASSAEGGTEAFF.

The V and J genes are TRBV30 and TRBJ2-7; D tentatively reads TRBD1 or TRBD2 (5 bases each). This CDR3 has 15 amino acids. Trimming pared 3 bases from V and 2 bases from J, leaving 17 bases between. Germline CDR1 and CDR2: GTSNPN and SVGIG (reference sequence). The CDR3 here is CAWSSKGTPTYEQYF. As DNA, the CDR3 is TGTGCCTGGAGCTCCAAGGGGACCCCTACCTACGAGCAGTACTTC.

Points on this clone: The germline gene is not matched at one end of the junction; a read error may be the cause. The chain recombines TRBV7-9 with TRBJ1-3, with 10 bases lining up with TRBD1. CDR3 length: 16 amino acids. Germline V gene data show CDR1 as SEHNR and CDR2 as FQNEAQ (reference sequence). In DNA, the CDR3 is TGTGCCAGCAGCGTAGCCGGGACAGGGGACGGAAACACCATATATTTT. Amino acids: CASSVAGTGDGNTIYF.

The chain uses TRBV7-9 and TRBJ1-2; 8 bases fit TRBD1. The V segment lost 1 base and the J segment 6 bases; nucleotides outside the gene matches: 13. The CDR3 extends over 17 amino acids. Germline V lookup: CDR1 SEHNR, CDR2 FQNEAQ (reference sequence). CDR3 DNA: TGTGCCAGCAGCTTAGGGGGAGGGGCAGGGGGCTTGAATGGCTACACCTTC. This sequence encodes CASSLGGGAGGLNGYTF.

Notes on this clone: The identical CDR3 is also encoded by other nucleotide sequences in the sample. The chain joins TRBV2 to TRBJ2-7; either TRBD1 or TRBD2 may fit D (5 bases each). This CDR3 comprises 15 residues. From germline, CDR1 is SNHLY and CDR2 FYNNEI. V shed 3 bases and J shed 4 bases, with 16 bases lying between them. The DNA of the CDR3 is TGTGCCAGCAGTGACAACCGGGACCGAGGTTACGAGCAGTACTTC. Amino acid sequence: CASSDNRDRGYEQYF.

The V gene is TRBV5-1, the J gene TRBJ1-2, with D tentatively TRBD1 (5 bases). Germline V lookup: CDR1 SGHRS, CDR2 YFSETQ. CDR3 length equals 16 residues. V was clipped by 3 bases and J by 2 bases, with 17 bases between them. The CDR3 reads CASSWGVVRDNYGYTF. CDR3 coding DNA: TGCGCCAGCAGCTGGGGTGTTGTCCGGGACAACTATGGCTACACCTTC.

The rearrangement uses TRBV10-3 and TRBJ1-5, with 7 bases lining up with TRBD1. Trimming removed 2 bases from V and 4 bases from J; junction bases left unmatched: 5. Per the germline V gene, CDR1 is ENHRY and CDR2 is SYGVKD. The CDR3 is 15 residues long. This CDR3 is CAISEVQGRNQPQHF. Here the CDR3 DNA reads TGTGCCATCAGTGAGGTACAGGGGAGGAATCAGCCCCAGCATTTT.

This clone was seen a handful of times. The CDR3 region has the DNA TGTGCCAGCTCACCACCGGGACAGGGGGCAAGAGGATGGTATGGCTACACCTTC. This translates into CASSPPGQGARGWYGYTF. This sequence joins TRBV18 and TRBJ1-2; 12 bases are shared with TRBD1. The ends lost 0 bases at V and 5 bases at J; junction bases unmatched: 10. The germline V gene encodes CDR1 KGHSH and CDR2 LQKENI. The CDR3 covers 18 residues.

The chain carries TRBV7-2 and TRBJ2-7; a possible D gene is TRBD2 (6 bases). V was cut by 2 bases and J by 7 bases, with 12 bases left in between. The length of the CDR3 is 13 residues. In germline, CDR1 is SGHTA, CDR2 FQGNSA. The CDR3 bases are TGTGCCAGCAGCTTAAGGCTAGCGAGGGAGCAGTACTTC. It codes for CASSLRLAREQYF.

V is TRBV10-3 and J is TRBJ1-4, with D perhaps matching TRBD1 (6 bases). The germline V gene has CDR1 ENHRY and CDR2 SYGVKD. V lost 0 bases to trimming and J lost 7 bases, with 12 bases between them. This CDR3 is 15 amino acids long. The DNA of the CDR3 is TGTGCCATCAGTGAGTCGGCATCAGGGGCTGAAAAACTGTTTTTT. It is translated as CAISESASGAEKLFF.

This clone was counted only a few times. The V call is TRBV27, the J call TRBJ2-7; D gene unclear. V lost 1 base, J lost 2 bases, and 9 bases lay in between. CDR1 is MNHEY and CDR2 is SMNVEV in the germline V gene (reference sequence). This CDR3 has 14 amino acids. This CDR3 is CASSLYTGPYEQYF. CDR3 nucleotides: TGTGCCAGCAGTTTATATACTGGTCCCTACGAGCAGTACTTC.

The V gene is TRBV5-1, the J gene TRBJ2-1; 11 positions agree with TRBD2. Germline CDR1 and CDR2: SGHRS and YFSETQ. V gave up 3 bases and J gave up 7 bases; unmatched junction bases: 9. CDR3 length: 16 residues. CDR3: CASSSVSGRAENEQFF. For the CDR3, the DNA is TGCGCCAGCAGCTCCGTTAGCGGGAGGGCGGAGAATGAGCAGTTCTTC. Using reference TRBV5-1 and TRBJ2-1 for the parts outside the CDR3, the full variable domain is KAGVTQTPRYLIKTRGQQVTLSCSPISGHRSVSWYQQTPGQGLQFLFEYFSETQRNKGNFPGRFSGRQFSNSRSEMNVSTLELGDSALYLCASSSVSGRAENEQFFGPGTRLTVL.

This clone is a singleton in its sample. This rearrangement joins TRBV2 to TRBJ2-7; TRBD1 agrees at 7 bases. With 6 bases clipped from V and 3 bases from J, the junction kept 11 bases outside the gene matches. CDR3 length equals 15 residues. From germline, CDR1 is SNHLY and CDR2 FYNNEI. CDR3 sequence (DNA): TGTGCCAGCAGGGCCGAGGACAGGCCACTCTACGAGCAGTACTTC. Its protein product is CASRAEDRPLYEQYF.

V gene TRBV5-1 combines with J gene TRBJ1-6; D uncertain. Trimming removed 3 bases at V and 8 bases at J, with 15 bases between. Per germline, CDR1 SGHRS and CDR2 YFSETQ. There are 15 residues in the CDR3. As DNA, the CDR3 is TGCGCCAGCAGCTGGACGACAAGTAAAGATTCACCCCTCCACTTT. This sequence encodes CASSWTTSKDSPLHF.

The chain joins TRBV25-1 to TRBJ1-1; unclear D gene. The CDR3 runs 10 residues. Germline V gene sequence: CDR1 MGHDK, CDR2 SYGVNS. Trimming took off 8 bases at V and 4 bases at J, with 5 bases between the two ends. CDR3 bases: TGTGCCAGCTTATTCACTGAAGCTTTCTTT. Encoded protein: CASLFTEAFF.

The chain has TRBV27 and TRBJ2-7; the match to TRBD1 covers 9 bases. The J segment lost 5 bases and the V segment lost 5 bases, leaving 10 bases of the junction unmatched. The CDR3 is 15 amino acids. The germline V gene has CDR1 MNHEY and CDR2 SMNVEV (reference sequence). CDR3 nucleotide sequence: TGTGCCAGCAGTCGCTCCGGGACAGGGTTAGACGAGCAGTACTTC. The encoded protein is CASSRSGTGLDEQYF.

The rearrangement joins TRBV7-9 to TRBJ2-1; D gene unclear. V was cut by 4 bases and J by 7 bases, with 5 bases left in between. This CDR3 is 11 amino acids long. Germline V gene sequence: CDR1 SEHNR, CDR2 FQNEAQ (reference sequence). CDR3 in DNA: TGTGCCAGCAGCTCTCTGAATGAGCAGTTCTTC. Translating gives CASSSLNEQFF.

This chain joins TRBV5-1 and TRBJ2-1, with TRBD2 identical over 11 bases. CDR1 is SGHRS and CDR2 is YFSETQ in the germline V gene. The CDR3 has 18 amino acids. The V segment lost 0 bases and the J segment 8 bases; nucleotides outside the gene matches: 13. The CDR3 loop is CASSLESALAGVRYEQFF. DNA for the CDR3: TGCGCCAGCAGCTTGGAAAGCGCACTAGCGGGAGTAAGGTATGAGCAGTTCTTC. The complete variable domain, with remaining parts taken from reference TRBV5-1 and TRBJ2-1, reads KAGVTQTPRYLIKTRGQQVTLSCSPISGHRSVSWYQQTPGQGLQFLFEYFSETQRNKGNFPGRFSGRQFSNSRSEMNVSTLELGDSALYLCASSLESALAGVRYEQFFGPGTRLTVL.

The chain employs TRBV2 and TRBJ2-1; 7 nucleotides line up with TRBD2. Trimming took 6 bases from V and 7 from J; bases not matched to a gene: 12. This CDR3 has 15 residues. Germline CDR1 reads SNHLY; CDR2 reads FYNNEI. The CDR3 loop is CASRRQAGSRNEQFF. For the CDR3, the DNA is TGTGCCAGCAGGAGGCAAGCGGGGTCCCGAAATGAGCAGTTCTTC.

V gene TRBV5-1 combines with J gene TRBJ2-7; TRBD1 is a possible D gene (6 bases). Germline loops: CDR1 SGHRS, CDR2 YFSETQ. CDR3 length equals 13 residues. Deletions cut 4 bases from V and 1 base from J, with 9 bases between. The CDR3 spells CASSTDSSYEQYF. The CDR3 nucleotides read TGCGCCAGCAGCACGGACAGTTCCTACGAGCAGTACTTC.

This chain connects TRBV6-1 to TRBJ1-2; D unresolved. Germline loops: CDR1 MNHNS, CDR2 SASEGT. Trimming took off 3 bases at V and 4 bases at J, with 9 bases between the two ends. The CDR3 contains 13 residues. The CDR3 reads CASSETAGYGYTF. The CDR3 DNA follows: TGTGCCAGCAGTGAGACGGCGGGCTATGGCTACACCTTC.

The rearrangement uses TRBV5-1 and TRBJ2-6; tentative D call: TRBD1 (5 bases). The CDR3 consists of 15 residues. Trimming took 4 bases from V and 3 from J, leaving 11 bases between them. Germline CDR1 is SGHRS and CDR2 is YFSETQ. DNA for the CDR3: TGCGCCAGCAGCGTGACAGTCGGTGGGGCCAACGTCCTGACTTTC. Protein product: CASSVTVGGANVLTF.

Written as DNA, the CDR3 is TGTGCCAGCAGTTTGGCAGGGCCTTTGGAGACCCAGTACTTC. Its protein is CASSLAGPLETQYF. The rearrangement links TRBV28 to TRBJ2-5; possibly TRBD1 for D (5 bases). The germline V gene has CDR1 MDHEN and CDR2 SYDVKM. The CDR3 length is 14 residues. The V end was cut by 3 bases, the J end by 5 bases, with 13 bases between. The entire variable domain, with the rest obtained from reference TRBV28 and TRBJ2-5, is as follows: DVKVTQSSRYLVKRTGEKVFLECVQDMDHENMFWYRQDPGLGLRLIYFSYDVKMKEKGDIPEGYSVSREKKERFSLILESASTNQTSMYLCASSLAGPLETQYFGPGTRLLVL.

The gene calls are TRBV9 and TRBJ1-4, with a possible D match to TRBD1 (5 bases). CDR3 size: 14 residues. Germline loops: CDR1 SGDLS, CDR2 YYNGEE. V lost 4 bases to trimming and J lost 0 bases, with 7 bases between them. The CDR3 spells CASSPTATNEKLFF. CDR3 coding DNA: TGTGCCAGCAGCCCGACAGCAACTAATGAAAAACTGTTTTTT.

The chain employs TRBV27 and TRBJ2-2; D not certain. Germline CDR1 reads MNHEY; CDR2 reads SMNVEV (reference sequence). The length of the CDR3 is 14 residues. V lost 6 bases and J lost 0, with 8 bases in between. The DNA of the CDR3 is TGTGCCAGCAGAAAACGGGCGAACACCGGGGAGCTGTTTTTT. Its translation is CASRKRANTGELFF.